The sequence of this T cell receptor (beta chain) was determined in a study of T cells in Graves' hyperthyroidism and ophthalmopathy. In the study overall: Once the initial diagnosis was made, peripheral blood was obtained before any treatment.

V was trimmed by 6 bases and J by 6 bases, leaving 17 bases between them. This CDR3 contains 15 residues. Per the germline V gene, CDR1 is SGHNT and CDR2 is YENEEA. In regard to this clonotype: The antigen is unknown.

TCR beta CDR3 sequences were amplified from RNA transcripts. HTBI primers drove first-round RT-PCR of the TCR CDR3. TCRdb processed the multiplex PCR reads anew with MiXCR; each CDR3 protein has one entry. The repertoire holds fewer than 800,000 distinct CDR3 sequences, with about 17% as singletons. Notes on the study in general: Ophthalmopathy got predicted by the model a median around six months before its onset. Most clonotypes expanded in thyroid above 0.001 were likewise present in blood.

Patients were excluded for uncontrolled infection, other autoimmune disease, pregnancy or lactation. The source material was blood. This TCR was sampled from a man between 18 and 35 years old with Graves' hyperthyroidism. The rearrangement links TRBV11-3 to TRBJ2-2, with D perhaps matching TRBD1 or TRBD2 (6 bases each). The CDR3 region is CASSRMGGAAGELFF. CDR3 DNA sequence: TGTGCCAGCAGTCGGATGGGGGGCGCGGCCGGGGAGCTGTTTTTT.